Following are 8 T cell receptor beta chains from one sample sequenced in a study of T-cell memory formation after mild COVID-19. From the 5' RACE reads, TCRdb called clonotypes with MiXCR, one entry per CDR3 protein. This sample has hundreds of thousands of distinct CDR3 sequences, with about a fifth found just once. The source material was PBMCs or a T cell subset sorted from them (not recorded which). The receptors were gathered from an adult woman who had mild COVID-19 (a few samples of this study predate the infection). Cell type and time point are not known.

CDR3 in DNA: TGTGCCAGTAGTATAGCCGACGTTAGCTACGAGCAGTACTTC. Translating it yields CASSIADVSYEQYF. The chain has TRBV19 and TRBJ2-7; D uncertain. CDR1 and CDR2 from the germline V gene are LNHDA and SQIVND (reference sequence). V shed 1 base and J shed 3 bases, with 10 bases lying between them. This CDR3 has 14 amino acids.

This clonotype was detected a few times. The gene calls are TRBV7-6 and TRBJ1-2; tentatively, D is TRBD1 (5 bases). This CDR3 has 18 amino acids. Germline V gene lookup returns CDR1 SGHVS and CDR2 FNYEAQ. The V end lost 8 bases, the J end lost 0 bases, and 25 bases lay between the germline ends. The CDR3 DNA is TGTGCCAGCCGCAACCCATATGGGGGATCTAGGGCTAACTATGGCTACACCTTC. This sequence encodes CASRNPYGGSRANYGYTF.

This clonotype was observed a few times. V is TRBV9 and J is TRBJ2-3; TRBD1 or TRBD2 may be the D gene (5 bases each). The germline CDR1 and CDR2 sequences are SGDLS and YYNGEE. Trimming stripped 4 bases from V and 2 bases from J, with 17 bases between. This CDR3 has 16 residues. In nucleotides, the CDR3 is TGTGCCAGCAGCCTCCAAGGGGAGCCCCTCACAGATACGCAGTATTTT. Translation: CASSLQGEPLTDTQYF. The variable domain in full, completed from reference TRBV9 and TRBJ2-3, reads DSGVTQTPKHLITATGQRVTLRCSPRSGDLSVYWYQQSLDQGLQFLIQYYNGEERAKGNILERFSAQQFPDLHSELNLSSLELGDSALYFCASSLQGEPLTDTQYFGPGTRLTVL.

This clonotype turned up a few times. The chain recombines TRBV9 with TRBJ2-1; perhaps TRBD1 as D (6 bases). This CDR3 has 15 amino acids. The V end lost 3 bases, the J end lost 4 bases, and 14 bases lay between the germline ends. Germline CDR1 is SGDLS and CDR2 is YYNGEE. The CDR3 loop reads CASSASPGTYNEQFF. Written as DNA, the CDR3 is TGTGCCAGCAGCGCTTCTCCGGGGACATACAATGAGCAGTTCTTC.

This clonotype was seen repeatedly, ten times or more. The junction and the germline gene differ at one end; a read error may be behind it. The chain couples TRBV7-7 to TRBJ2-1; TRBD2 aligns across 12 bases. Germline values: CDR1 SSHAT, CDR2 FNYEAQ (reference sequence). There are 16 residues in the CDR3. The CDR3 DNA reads TGTGCTAGCAGCGCGCAGGGACTAGCGGGTATCAATGAGCAGTTCTTC. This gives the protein CASSAQGLAGINEQFF.

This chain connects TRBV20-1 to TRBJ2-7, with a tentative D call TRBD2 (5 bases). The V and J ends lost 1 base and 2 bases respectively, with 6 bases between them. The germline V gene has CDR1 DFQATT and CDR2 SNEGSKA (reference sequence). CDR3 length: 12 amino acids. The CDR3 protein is CSARAGTYEQYF. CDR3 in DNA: TGCAGTGCTAGAGCGGGGACCTACGAGCAGTACTTC.

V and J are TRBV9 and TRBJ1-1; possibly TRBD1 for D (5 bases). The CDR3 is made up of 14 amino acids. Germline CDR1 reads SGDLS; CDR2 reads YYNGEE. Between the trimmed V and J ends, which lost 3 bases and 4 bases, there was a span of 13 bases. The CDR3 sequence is CASSADSQATEAFF. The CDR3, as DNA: TGTGCCAGCAGCGCCGACAGTCAAGCCACTGAAGCTTTCTTT.

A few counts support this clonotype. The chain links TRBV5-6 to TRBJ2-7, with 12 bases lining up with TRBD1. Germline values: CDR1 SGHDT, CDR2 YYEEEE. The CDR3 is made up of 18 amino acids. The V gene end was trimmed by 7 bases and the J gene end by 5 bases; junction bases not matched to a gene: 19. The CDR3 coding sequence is TGTGCCAGCCAACCACTGATACTTCGGGACAGGGGGCTCAACGAGCAGTACTTC. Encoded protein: CASQPLILRDRGLNEQYF.